This is a list of T cell receptor beta chains from one sample in a study of blood T cell repertoires in COVID-19. Method: immunoSEQ multiplex PCR; TCRdb's copy keeps in-frame clones and lacks some. The repertoire holds approximately 150,000 clones, 65% to 80% seen once, with 4% to 4.5% in the top ten. Material: peripheral blood. The receptors stem from a man in his fifties or sixties with acute or convalescent COVID-19. The CDR3 runs from the conserved cysteine through the conserved F or W. D genes are given only for firm matches. Some rows have no size entry. The others give once, few or many, or a class for an expanded clone.

.,TRBJ2-1,.,TRBV5-1,CASSTGGQGWNEQFF,TGCGCCAGCAGCACCGGTGGGCAGGGTTGGAATGAGCAGTTCTTC
.,TRBJ2-3,.,TRBV1,CTSSQGRTSGRSAQYF,TGCACCAGCAGCCAAGGGCGTACTAGCGGTCGTTCGGCGCAGTATTTT
TRBD1,TRBJ1-4,.,TRBV5-1,CASSPDRGREKLFF,TGCGCCAGCAGCCCTGACAGGGGGCGCGAAAAACTGTTTTTT
TRBD2,TRBJ2-1,.,TRBV5-1,CASSLALAGHEQFF,TGCGCCAGCAGCTTGGCACTAGCGGGGCATGAGCAGTTCTTC
.,TRBJ2-1,.,TRBV20-1,CSARNQNEQFF,TGCAGTGCTAGAAATCAAAATGAGCAGTTCTTC
TRBD1,TRBJ2-1,.,TRBV10-1,CASSERGQGDEQFF,TGCGCCAGCAGTGAGCGGGGACAGGGTGATGAGCAGTTCTTC
TRBD2,TRBJ2-1,.,TRBV5-1,CASSYLATSGRAPSVYNEQFF,TGCGCCAGCAGCTACCTCGCGACTAGCGGGAGGGCCCCATCTGTTTACAATGAGCAGTTCTTC
.,TRBJ2-3,.,TRBV5-4,CASAADTFTDTQYF,TGTGCCAGCGCAGCTGACACCTTCACAGATACGCAGTATTTT
TRBD1,TRBJ1-2,.,TRBV6-5,CASRTWGRGMGKTF,TGTGCCAGCAGGACCTGGGGCAGGGGGATGGGAAAGACCTTC
TRBD1,TRBJ2-7,.,TRBV28,CASRDRDYEQYF,TGTGCCTCCCGGGACAGGGACTACGAGCAGTACTTC
TRBD1,TRBJ1-2,many,TRBV7-2,CASSARVGQSSYTF,TGTGCCAGCAGCGCGAGGGTGGGACAGTCCAGCTACACCTTC
TRBD1,TRBJ1-6,.,TRBV28,CASSFSTGYGSPLHF,TGTGCCAGCAGTTTTTCGACAGGGTACGGTTCACCCCTCCACTTT
.,TRBJ2-3,.,TRBV4-1,CASSPRAGVRTDTQYF,TGCGCCAGCAGCCCCCGGGCAGGGGTGAGAACAGATACGCAGTATTTT
TRBD1,TRBJ1-1,.,TRBV4-1,CAGSQDRDRGVAFF,TGCGCCGGCAGCCAAGACCGGGACAGGGGCGTCGCTTTCTTT
.,TRBJ2-7,.,TRBV12-3/TRBV12-4,CASSLQGYEQYF,TGTGCCAGCAGTCTCCAGGGATACGAGCAGTACTTC
.,TRBJ1-5,.,TRBV30,CAWRESWGVHQPQHF,TGTGCCTGGAGAGAATCATGGGGGGTCCATCAGCCCCAGCATTTT